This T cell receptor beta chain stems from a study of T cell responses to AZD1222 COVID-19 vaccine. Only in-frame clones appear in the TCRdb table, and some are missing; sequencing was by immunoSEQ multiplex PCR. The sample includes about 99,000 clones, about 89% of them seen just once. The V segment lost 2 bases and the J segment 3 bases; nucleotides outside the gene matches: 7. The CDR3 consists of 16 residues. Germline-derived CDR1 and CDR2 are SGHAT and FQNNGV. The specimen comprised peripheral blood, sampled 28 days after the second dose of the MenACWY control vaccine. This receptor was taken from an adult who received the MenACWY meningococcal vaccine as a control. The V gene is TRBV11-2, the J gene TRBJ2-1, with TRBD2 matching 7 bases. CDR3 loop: CASSLNSAGDYNEQFF. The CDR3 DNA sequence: TGTGCCAGCAGCTTAAATTCGGCGGGGGACTACAATGAGCAGTTCTTC. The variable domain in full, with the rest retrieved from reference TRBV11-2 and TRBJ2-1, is EAGVAQSPRYKIIEKRQSVAFWCNPISGHATLYWYQQILGQGPKLLIQFQNNGVVDDSQLPKDRFSAERLKGVDSTLKIQPAKLEDSAVYLCASSLNSAGDYNEQFFGPGTRLTVL.